This paragraph covers one T cell receptor (beta chain) sequence. Its antigen has not been determined. No much larger clone exists at a distance of one base, and base qualities are not known. Sorted unstimulated T cells, along with proliferating T cells recovered from mixed lymphocyte reactions, underwent TCRbeta CDR3 sequencing. Fresh whole blood from about 11 HLA-typed healthy donors was used as the source from which PBMCs were isolated. To map where alloreactive clones came from, unstimulated CD4+ regulatory T cells were FACS-sorted. The library was generated by the immunoSEQ multiplex PCR assay. About 10^5 TCR templates per sample were assayed by the deep sequencing platform. Genomic DNA extracted from sorted T cells was used for TCRbeta CDR3 sequencing. Processing in the source paper ran as follows. The R programming language was used for clonal analysis of the TCRbeta CDR3 data. Unstimulated samples were compared with post-reaction CFSE-low samples to define alloreactive CD4+ and CD8+ clones. Regulatory or non-regulatory origin of alloreactive CD4+ clones was assigned by matching sequences to the sorted unstimulated Treg and non-Treg repertoires. What TCRdb holds here is the immuneACCESS table cut down to in-frame rearrangements. Part of the clones is not present; checked against another copy, under half of the missing clones reflect an unresolved V gene, and the others are unexplained. From that table come the V and J calls and clone size; the DNA was used to work out D and trimming. Recorded for this sample are about 82,000 clones; roughly 89% of them occurred a single time. The ten top clones hold 1.5% of the sample.

This sample is drawn from a study of siplizumab effects on memory and regulatory T cells (dated by TCRdb to the late 2010s). About the study as a whole: The study looked at the effect of siplizumab, an anti-CD2 antibody, on alloreactive T-cell subsets in allogeneic mixed lymphocyte reactions made from human PBMCs.

Here is what the overall study found, with its caveats: Roughly 75-95% of proliferating CD4+ or CD8+ clones could not be assigned a naive or memory phenotype. Whether proliferating Tregs from siplizumab cultures actually had suppressive function was not functionally confirmed. Because sequences at frequencies below about 10^-5 were poorly captured, only a minor fraction of alloreactive clones could be mapped back to unstimulated subsets. The cumulative frequency of alloreactive sequences that could be traced back to unstimulated CD4+ memory T cells was significantly reduced by siplizumab. Unstimulated naive T cells appeared to be more diverse than memory T cells, and naive cells seemed to make a substantial contribution to the alloresponse. In reactions with siplizumab, an average of roughly 69% of mappable alloreactive CD4+ clones were Treg-derived, compared with about 27% in control reactions.

CDR1 SEHNR and CDR2 FQNEAQ were looked up in the germline V gene (reference sequence). The cysteine opens and the phenylalanine closes a CDR3 of 13 amino acids. Kept here is only the CDR3 DNA, which spans 39 bases and is read in frame from base 1. Trimmed from V: 5 bases; trimmed from J: 4 bases; junction bases lacking a gene match: 3. The sequence joins TRBV7-9 to TRBJ2-3, with 7 bases in between that match TRBD1. The sequencing sample was made of Tregs sorted from blood. The sequence was collected from a human donor in good health. The DNA sequence is as follows: TGTGCCAGCAGCCACAGGGGCCCAGATACGCAGTATTTT. Its product reads: CASSHRGPDTQYF.